This TCR beta chain came from a study of Graves' ophthalmopathy and Graves' hyperthyroidism. Study-level information: Ophthalmopathy not arising within 18 months of follow-up defined hyperthyroidism as stable.

As for this clonotype: What it binds is unknown.

Germline assignment: CDR1 MGHRA and CDR2 YSYEKL. The CDR3 length is 16 residues. Trimming stripped 3 bases from V and 3 bases from J, with 18 bases between. Patients were left out if they had other autoimmune diseases, uncontrolled infections, pregnancy or lactation. Amplification of the TCR beta CDR3 regions used RNA transcripts (as template). First-round RT-PCR used HTBI primers; second-round multiplex PCR followed. MiXCR, run by TCRdb on the multiplex PCR reads, gives a single entry per CDR3 protein. The sample carries 580,000 or so distinct CDR3 sequences, under 40% recorded once. Study-level results: The majority of expanded thyroid clonotypes above 0.001 frequency also occurred in blood. The model achieved roughly 69% sensitivity and 72% to 85% specificity for ophthalmopathy progression.

The sample comprised peripheral blood or thyroid tissue (not recorded which). This chain links TRBV4-1 with TRBJ2-7; D remains ambiguous. This receptor was taken from an adult man with Graves' hyperthyroidism. Here the CDR3 reads CASSQPAKRPGYEQYF. The CDR3, as DNA: TGCGCCAGCAGCCAGCCCGCGAAAAGACCCGGCTACGAGCAGTACTTC.